This TCR beta chain derives from a study of identifying expanded T cells in peripheral blood. Study-wide results and limits: Differentially abundant clones: around 1.2 between replicates, 16.4 at around 14 days, more than 18 at four. Approximately two-week clone count variance significantly increased as total template count grew.

Collection occurred without any documented infections or immune events in donors. With regard to this clone: Its specificity is unknown.

Repertoires were generated with immunoSEQ multiplex PCR, while TCRdb's copy carries only in-frame clones and drops some. Seen here are around 120,000 clones, about four fifths observed once, and the top ten hold 2.5% to 3.5%. This CDR3 contains 13 residues. The V gene end was trimmed by 5 bases and the J gene end by 3 bases; junction bases not matched to a gene: 3. CDR1 SGHAT and CDR2 FQNNGV come from the germline V gene. The sample consisted of blood. This receptor was obtained from a person aged 18 to 70 in good health. This chain connects TRBV11-2 to TRBJ2-5; 7 bases line up with TRBD1. CDR3: CASSPGTEETQYF. CDR3 nucleotides: TGTGCCAGCAGCCCCGGGACAGAAGAGACCCAGTACTTC.